The rows below give T cell receptor beta chains drawn from one sample of a study of technical replicates of blood from a few donors. Generated by immunoSEQ multiplex PCR, the TCRdb table keeps only in-frame clones and is missing some. The repertoire includes some 87,000 clones, roughly 97% of them detected once, and more than 0.15% sits in the top ten. The sample consisted of T cells isolated from PBMCs. The receptors originated from a human donor in good health. CDR3s leave out the opening cysteine and the closing phenylalanine or tryptophan.

TRBJ2-7 TRBV7-6 ASSGLRGAGYEQY
TRBJ1-4 TRBV18 ASSRDAQGAGEKLF
TRBJ2-1 TRBV5-6 ASSLAVAGEYEQF
TRBJ2-7 TRBV4-1 ASSPRLGSQLEQY
TRBJ2-1 TRBV28 ASTYSGRLYNEQF
TRBJ1-2 TRBV6-4 ASRSDSLGYGYT
TRBJ1-4 TRBV28 ASSSSRGWKSTNEKLF
TRBJ1-1 TRBV4-1 ASSQVRGEGTEAF
TRBJ1-1 TRBV11-2 ASSLPGTEAF
TRBJ2-6 TRBV7-6 ASSPFGGSGANVLT
TRBJ2-2 TRBV10-3 AISESRGYTGELF
TRBJ2-5 TRBV18 ASSPRLAGGQETQY
TRBJ1-4 TRBV27 ASSGWTGQNEKLF